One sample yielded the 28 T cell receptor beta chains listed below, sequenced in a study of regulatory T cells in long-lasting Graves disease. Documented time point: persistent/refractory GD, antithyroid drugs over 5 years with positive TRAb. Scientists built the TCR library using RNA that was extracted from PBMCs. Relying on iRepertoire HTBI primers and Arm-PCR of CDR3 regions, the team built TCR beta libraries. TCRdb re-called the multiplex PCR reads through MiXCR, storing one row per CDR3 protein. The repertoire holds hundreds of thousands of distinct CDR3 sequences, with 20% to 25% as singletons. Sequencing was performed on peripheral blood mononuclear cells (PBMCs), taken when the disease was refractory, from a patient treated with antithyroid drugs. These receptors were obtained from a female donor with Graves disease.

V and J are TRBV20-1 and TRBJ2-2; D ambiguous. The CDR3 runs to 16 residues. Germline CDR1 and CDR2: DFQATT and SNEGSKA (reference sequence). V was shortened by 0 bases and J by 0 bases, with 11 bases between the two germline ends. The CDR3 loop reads CSARETGQANTGELFF. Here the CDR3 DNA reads TGCAGTGCTAGAGAGACTGGTCAAGCGAACACCGGGGAGCTGTTTTTT.

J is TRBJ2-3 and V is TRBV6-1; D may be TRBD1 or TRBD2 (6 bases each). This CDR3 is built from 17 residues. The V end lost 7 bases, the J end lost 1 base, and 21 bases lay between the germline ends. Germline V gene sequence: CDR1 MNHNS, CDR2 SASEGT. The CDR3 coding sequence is TGTGCCAGCACAAGGACAGTCTCGGCTAGCGGCACAGATACGCAGTATTTT. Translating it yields CASTRTVSASGTDTQYF.

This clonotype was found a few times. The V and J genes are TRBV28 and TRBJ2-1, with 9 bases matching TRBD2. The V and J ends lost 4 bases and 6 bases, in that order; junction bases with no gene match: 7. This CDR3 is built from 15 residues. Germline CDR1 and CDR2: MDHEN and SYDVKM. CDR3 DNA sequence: TGTGCCAGCAGTTGGAGACTAGCGGAACTCAATGAGCAGTTCTTC. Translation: CASSWRLAELNEQFF.

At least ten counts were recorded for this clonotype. The CDR3 DNA follows: TGTGCCAGCAGTACTACAAGGACAGGGGAGAAATACGAGCAGTACTTC. Translated, it gives CASSTTRTGEKYEQYF. The chain has TRBV28 and TRBJ2-7; 9 bases fit TRBD1. The germline V gene has CDR1 MDHEN and CDR2 SYDVKM. The ends lost 5 bases at V and 4 bases at J; junction bases unmatched: 12. The CDR3 consists of 16 residues.

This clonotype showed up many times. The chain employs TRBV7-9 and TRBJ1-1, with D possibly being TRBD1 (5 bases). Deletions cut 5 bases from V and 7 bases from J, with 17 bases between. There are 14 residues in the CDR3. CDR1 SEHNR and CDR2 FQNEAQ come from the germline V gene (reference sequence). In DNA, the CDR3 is TGTGCCAGCAGCGGAGGGGACCGCTACGATGAAGCTTTCTTT. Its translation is CASSGGDRYDEAFF. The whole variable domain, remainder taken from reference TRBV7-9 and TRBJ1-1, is DTGVSQNPRHKITKRGQNVTFRCDPISEHNRLYWYRQTLGQGPEFLTYFQNEAQLEKSRLLSDRFSAERPKGSFSTLEIQRTEQGDSAMYLCASSGGDRYDEAFFGQGTRLTVV.

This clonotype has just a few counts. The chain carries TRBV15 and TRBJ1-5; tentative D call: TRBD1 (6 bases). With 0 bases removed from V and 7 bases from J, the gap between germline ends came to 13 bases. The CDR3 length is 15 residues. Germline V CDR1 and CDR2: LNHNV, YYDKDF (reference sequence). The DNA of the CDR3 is TGTGCCACCAGCAGAGATGGAAGGACAGACCAGCCCCAGCATTTT. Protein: CATSRDGRTDQPQHF.

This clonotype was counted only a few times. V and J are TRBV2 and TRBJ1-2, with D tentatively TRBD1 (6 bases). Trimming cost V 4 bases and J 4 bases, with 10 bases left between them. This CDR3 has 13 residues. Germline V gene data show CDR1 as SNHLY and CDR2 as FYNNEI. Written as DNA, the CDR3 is TGTGCCAGCAGTGTTAGGGGGGTCTATGGCTACACCTTC. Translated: CASSVRGVYGYTF.

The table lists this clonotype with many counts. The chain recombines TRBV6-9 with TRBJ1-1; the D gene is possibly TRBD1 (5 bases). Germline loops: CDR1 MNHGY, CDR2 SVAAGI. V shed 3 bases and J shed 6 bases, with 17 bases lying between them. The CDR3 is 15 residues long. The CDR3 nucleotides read TGTGCCAGCAGTTACGGGGCAGGGAGGGCATCTGAAGCTTTCTTT. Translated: CASSYGAGRASEAFF.

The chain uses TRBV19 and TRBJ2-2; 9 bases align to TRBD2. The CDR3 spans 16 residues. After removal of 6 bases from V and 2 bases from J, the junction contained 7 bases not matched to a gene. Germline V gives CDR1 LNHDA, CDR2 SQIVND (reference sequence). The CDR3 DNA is TGTGCCAGTAGGCTAGCGGGAACCATCAACACCGGGGAGCTGTTTTTT. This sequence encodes CASRLAGTINTGELFF.

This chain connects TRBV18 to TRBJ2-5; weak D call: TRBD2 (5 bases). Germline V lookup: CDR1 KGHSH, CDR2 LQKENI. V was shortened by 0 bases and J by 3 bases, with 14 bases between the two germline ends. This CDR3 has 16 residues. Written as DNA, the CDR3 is TGTGCCAGCTCACCACCGAAACTAGGGCCCAAAGAGACCCAGTACTTC. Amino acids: CASSPPKLGPKETQYF. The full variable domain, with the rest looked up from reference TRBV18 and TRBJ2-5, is NAGVMQNPRHLVRRRGQEARLRCSPMKGHSHVYWYRQLPEEGLKFMVYLQKENIIDESGMPKERFSAEFPKEGPSILRIQQVVRGDSAAYFCASSPPKLGPKETQYFGPGTRLLVL.

The CDR3 DNA reads TGCAGTGCTAGGAGCATACAGGAAGACTACGAGCAGTACTTC. This codes for CSARSIQEDYEQYF. The chain links TRBV20-1 to TRBJ2-7, with D possibly matching TRBD1 (5 bases). V was cut by 3 bases and J by 3 bases, with 15 bases left in between. CDR3 size: 14 residues. CDR1 is DFQATT, CDR2 SNEGSKA, per germline (reference sequence).

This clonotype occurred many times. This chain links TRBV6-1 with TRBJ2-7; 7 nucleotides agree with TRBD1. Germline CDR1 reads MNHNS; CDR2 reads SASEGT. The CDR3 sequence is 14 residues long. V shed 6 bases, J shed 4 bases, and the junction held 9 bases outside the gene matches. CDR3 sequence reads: CASRGTATPYEQYF. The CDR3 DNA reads TGTGCCAGCAGGGGGACAGCTACTCCTTACGAGCAGTACTTC.

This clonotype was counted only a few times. The CDR3: CSARPDEKSSYEQYF. The CDR3 bases are TGCAGTGCTAGACCCGATGAAAAAAGCTCCTACGAGCAGTACTTC. This chain uses TRBV20-1 with TRBJ2-7, with D uncertain. The CDR3 has 15 amino acids. V was trimmed by 2 bases and J by 0 bases, leaving 14 bases between them. Germline CDR1 is DFQATT and CDR2 is SNEGSKA (reference sequence).

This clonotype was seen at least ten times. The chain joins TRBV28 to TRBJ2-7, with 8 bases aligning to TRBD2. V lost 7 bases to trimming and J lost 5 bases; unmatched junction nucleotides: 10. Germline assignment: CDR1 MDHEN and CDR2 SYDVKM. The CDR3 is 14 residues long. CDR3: CASKLTGGPHEQYF. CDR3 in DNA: TGTGCCAGCAAGCTGACGGGAGGGCCTCACGAGCAGTACTTC.

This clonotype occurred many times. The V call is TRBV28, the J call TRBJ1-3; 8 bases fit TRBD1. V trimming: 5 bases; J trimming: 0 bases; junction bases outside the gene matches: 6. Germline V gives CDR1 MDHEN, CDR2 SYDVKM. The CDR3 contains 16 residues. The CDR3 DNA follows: TGTGCCAGCAGTGTCAGGGGGCGACTCTCTGGAAACACCATATATTTT. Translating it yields CASSVRGRLSGNTIYF.

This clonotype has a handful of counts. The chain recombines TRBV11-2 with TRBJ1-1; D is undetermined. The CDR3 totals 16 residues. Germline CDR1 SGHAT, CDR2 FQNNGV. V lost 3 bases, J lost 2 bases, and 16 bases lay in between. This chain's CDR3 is CASSLGFRTFNTEAFF. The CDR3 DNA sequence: TGTGCCAGCAGCTTGGGCTTCAGAACCTTTAACACTGAAGCTTTCTTT.

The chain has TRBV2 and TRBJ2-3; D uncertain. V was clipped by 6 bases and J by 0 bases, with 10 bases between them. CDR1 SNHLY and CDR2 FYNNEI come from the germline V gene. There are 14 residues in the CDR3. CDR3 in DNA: TGTGCCAGCAGGGACCGTACTAGCACAGATACGCAGTATTTT. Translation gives CASRDRTSTDTQYF.

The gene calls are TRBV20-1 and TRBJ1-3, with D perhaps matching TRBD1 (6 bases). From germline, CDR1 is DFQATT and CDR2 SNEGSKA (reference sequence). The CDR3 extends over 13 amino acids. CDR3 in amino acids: CGFVQGAGNTIYF. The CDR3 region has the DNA TGCGGATTCGTACAGGGAGCTGGAAACACCATATATTTT.

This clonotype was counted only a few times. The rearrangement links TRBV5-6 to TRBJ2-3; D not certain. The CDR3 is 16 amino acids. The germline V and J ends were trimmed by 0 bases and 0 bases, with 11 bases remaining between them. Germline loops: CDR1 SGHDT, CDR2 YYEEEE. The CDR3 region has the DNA TGTGCCAGCAGCTTGGAGGTCCCCCGAAGCACAGATACGCAGTATTTT. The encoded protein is CASSLEVPRSTDTQYF.

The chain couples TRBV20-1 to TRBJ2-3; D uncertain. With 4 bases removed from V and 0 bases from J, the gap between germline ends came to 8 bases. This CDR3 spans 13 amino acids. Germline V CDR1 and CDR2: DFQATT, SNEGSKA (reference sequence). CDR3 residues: CSATHPSTDTQYF. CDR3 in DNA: TGCAGTGCTACCCACCCTAGCACAGATACGCAGTATTTT.

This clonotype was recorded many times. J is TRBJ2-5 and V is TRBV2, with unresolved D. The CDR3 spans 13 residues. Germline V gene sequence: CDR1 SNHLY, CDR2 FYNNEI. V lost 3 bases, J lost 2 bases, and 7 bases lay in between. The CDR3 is CASSDGGQETQYF. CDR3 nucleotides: TGTGCCAGCAGTGATGGTGGACAAGAGACCCAGTACTTC. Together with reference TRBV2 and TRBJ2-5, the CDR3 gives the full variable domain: EPEVTQTPSHQVTQMGQEVILRCVPISNHLYFYWYRQILGQKVEFLVSFYNNEISEKSEIFDDQFSVERPDGSNFTLKIRSTKLEDSAMYFCASSDGGQETQYFGPGTRLLVL.

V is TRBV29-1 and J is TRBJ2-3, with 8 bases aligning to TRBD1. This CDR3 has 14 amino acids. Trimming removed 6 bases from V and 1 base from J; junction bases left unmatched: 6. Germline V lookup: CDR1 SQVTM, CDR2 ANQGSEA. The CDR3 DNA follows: TGCAGCGTGGCGGGACAGGTCGGCACAGATACGCAGTATTTT. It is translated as CSVAGQVGTDTQYF.

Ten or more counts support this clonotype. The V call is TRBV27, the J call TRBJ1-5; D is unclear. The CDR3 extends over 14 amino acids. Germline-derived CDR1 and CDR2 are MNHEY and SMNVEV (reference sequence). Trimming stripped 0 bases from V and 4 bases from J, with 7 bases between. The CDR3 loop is CASSLSPRNQPQHF. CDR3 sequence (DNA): TGTGCCAGCAGTTTATCGCCCCGTAATCAGCCCCAGCATTTT.

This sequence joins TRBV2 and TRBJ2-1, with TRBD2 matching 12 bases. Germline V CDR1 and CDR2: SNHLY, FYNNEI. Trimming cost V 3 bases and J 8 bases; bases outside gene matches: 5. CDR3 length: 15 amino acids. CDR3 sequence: CASSETSGRLYEQFF. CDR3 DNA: TGTGCCAGCAGTGAGACTAGCGGGAGACTGTATGAGCAGTTCTTC. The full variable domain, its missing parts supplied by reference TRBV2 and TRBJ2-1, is EPEVTQTPSHQVTQMGQEVILRCVPISNHLYFYWYRQILGQKVEFLVSFYNNEISEKSEIFDDQFSVERPDGSNFTLKIRSTKLEDSAMYFCASSETSGRLYEQFFGPGTRLTVL.

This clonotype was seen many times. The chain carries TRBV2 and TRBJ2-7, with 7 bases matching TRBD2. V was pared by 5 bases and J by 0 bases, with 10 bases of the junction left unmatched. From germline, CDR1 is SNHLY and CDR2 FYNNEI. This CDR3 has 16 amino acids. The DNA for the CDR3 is TGTGCCAGCAGTATTAGGGCGGGGGTCCCCTCCTACGAGCAGTACTTC. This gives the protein CASSIRAGVPSYEQYF.

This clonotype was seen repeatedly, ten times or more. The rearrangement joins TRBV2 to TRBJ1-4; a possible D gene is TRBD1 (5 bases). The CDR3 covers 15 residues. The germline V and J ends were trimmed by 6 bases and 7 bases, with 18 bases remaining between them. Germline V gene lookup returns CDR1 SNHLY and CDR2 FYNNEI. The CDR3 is CASRPLGATGEKLFF. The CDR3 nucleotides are TGTGCCAGCAGGCCCCTTGGGGCTACGGGTGAAAAACTGTTTTTT.

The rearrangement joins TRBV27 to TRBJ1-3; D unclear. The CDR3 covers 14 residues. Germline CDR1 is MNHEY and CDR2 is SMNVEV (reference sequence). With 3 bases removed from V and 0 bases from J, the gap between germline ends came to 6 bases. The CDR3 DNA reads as TGTGCCAGCAGTTTGGCCCACTCTGGAAACACCATATATTTT. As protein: CASSLAHSGNTIYF.

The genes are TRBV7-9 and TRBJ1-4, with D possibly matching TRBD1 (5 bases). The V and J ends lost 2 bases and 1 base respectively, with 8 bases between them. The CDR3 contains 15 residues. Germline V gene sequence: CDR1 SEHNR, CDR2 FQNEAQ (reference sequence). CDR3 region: CASSLSQGTNEKLFF. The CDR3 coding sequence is TGTGCCAGCAGCTTAAGCCAGGGAACTAATGAAAAACTGTTTTTT.